The table lists the clone carrying this T cell receptor beta chain with a few counts. What it recognizes is unknown. Vbeta (60) and Jbeta (13) primers were used in the PCR. Sequenced by immunoSEQ multiplex PCR; TCRdb stores in-frame clones only, minus some. The table lists 75,000 to 100,000 clones, roughly four fifths of them singletons. Looked up from germline, CDR1 is MNHEY and CDR2 is SVGAGI. There are 13 residues in the CDR3. The V and J ends lost 4 bases and 4 bases respectively, with 8 bases between them. This sample is part of a study of cytomegalovirus exposure and HLA in healthy donors. Across the whole study: Early released data had 80 million or so unique TCRs, all coming from HLA-typed donors.

Study-level points and caveats: Later, an analysis found that common viral pathogens appeared to be linked with several of the most significant clusters. Productive status was seen about 90% or about 30% of the time for most TCR beta V segments in an earlier analysis. Three CMV-associated chains were confirmed in vitro to be specific for CMV antigens.

This sequence originates from a young man in good health and CMV-seronegative. The V and J genes are TRBV6-5 and TRBJ1-5, with D perhaps matching TRBD1 (6 bases). Sequences were obtained from PBMCs. CDR3 region: CASSFDRNQPQHF. In DNA form, the CDR3 reads TGTGCCAGCAGTTTCGACAGGAATCAGCCCCAGCATTTT.